What follows describes a single TCR beta chain. These data originate in a study of blood T cell repertoires in COVID-19. The assay was immunoSEQ multiplex PCR, and TCRdb's table has in-frame clones only and misses some. The table shows over 14,000 clones, with roughly 90% occurring only once. Deletions cut 10 bases from V and 2 bases from J, with 24 bases between. The germline V gene encodes CDR1 MRHNA and CDR2 SNTAGT. The CDR3 has 16 amino acids. The chain is built from TRBV6-4 and TRBJ2-7, with a possible D match to TRBD2 (5 bases). The sequenced sample consisted of peripheral blood. This clonotype originated in a human donor in a cohort sampled during active COVID-19. In DNA, the CDR3 is TGTGCCACCGCGGACCGAATACTAGACCGGGCCTACGAGCAGTACTTC. This encodes CATADRILDRAYEQYF.